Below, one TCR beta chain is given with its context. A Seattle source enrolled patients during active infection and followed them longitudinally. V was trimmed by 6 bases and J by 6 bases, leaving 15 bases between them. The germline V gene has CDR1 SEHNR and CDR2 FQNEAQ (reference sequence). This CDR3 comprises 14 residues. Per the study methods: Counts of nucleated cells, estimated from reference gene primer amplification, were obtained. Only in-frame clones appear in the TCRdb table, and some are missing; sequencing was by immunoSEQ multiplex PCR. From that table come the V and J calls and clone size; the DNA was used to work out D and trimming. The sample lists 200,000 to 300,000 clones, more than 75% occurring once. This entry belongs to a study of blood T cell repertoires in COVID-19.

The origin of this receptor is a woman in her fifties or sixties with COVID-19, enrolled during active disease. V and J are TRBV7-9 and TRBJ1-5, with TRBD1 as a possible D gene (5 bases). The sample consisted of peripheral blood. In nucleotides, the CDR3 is TGTGCCAGCAGTTATAAGGGGTCGGGTCAGCCCCAGCATTTT. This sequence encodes CASSYKGSGQPQHF.